This entry concerns a single TCR beta chain. Its antigen is not identified. This table comes from immunoSEQ multiplex PCR, and its TCRdb copy is limited to in-frame clones, with some not included. The sample yields roughly 92,000 clones, about 93% seen once. This sample was taken from a study of siplizumab effects on memory and regulatory T cells. Findings and limits, study-wide: The study found that mappable alloreactive CD4+ clones averaged approximately 69% Treg-derived with siplizumab and approximately 28% in controls. Siplizumab produced a significant reduction in alloreactive sequences that were traceable to unstimulated CD4+ memory cells. Naive T cells looked more diverse than memory cells, and they looked like major contributors to the alloresponse.

Per germline, CDR1 SGHTA and CDR2 FQGNSA. This CDR3 is built from 15 residues. The V gene lost 2 bases and the J gene lost 3 bases, with 12 bases spanning the gap. The sample taken for sequencing was non-Treg CD4+ T cells sorted from blood. This TCR derives from a human donor in good health. This chain connects TRBV7-2 to TRBJ2-3; D is perhaps TRBD2 (6 bases). The CDR3 nucleotides read TGTGCCAGCAGCTTAACGGGACTGAGGACAGATACGCAGTATTTT. Encoded protein: CASSLTGLRTDTQYF. The entire variable domain, with the rest obtained from reference TRBV7-2 and TRBJ2-3, is as follows: GAGVSQSPSNKVTEKGKDVELRCDPISGHTALYWYRQSLGQGLEFLIYFQGNSAPDKSGLPSDRFSAERTGGSVSTLTIQRTQQEDSAVYLCASSLTGLRTDTQYFGPGTRLTVL.